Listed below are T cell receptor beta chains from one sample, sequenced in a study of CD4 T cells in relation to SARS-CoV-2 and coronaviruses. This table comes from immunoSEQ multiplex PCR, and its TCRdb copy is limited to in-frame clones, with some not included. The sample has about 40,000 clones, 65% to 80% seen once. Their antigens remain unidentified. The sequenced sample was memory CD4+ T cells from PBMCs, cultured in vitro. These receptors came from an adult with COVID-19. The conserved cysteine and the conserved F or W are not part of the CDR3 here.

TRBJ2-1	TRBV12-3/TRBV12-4	ASSDGYNEQF
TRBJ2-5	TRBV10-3	AIRTTGQAEETQY
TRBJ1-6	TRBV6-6	ASSSVIYSPLH
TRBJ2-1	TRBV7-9	ASSLGTSLDEQF
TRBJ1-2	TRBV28	ASSRGTVEGYT
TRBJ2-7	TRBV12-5	ASGLSGTYEQY
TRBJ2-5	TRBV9	ASSGTGVVETQY
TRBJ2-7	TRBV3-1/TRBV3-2	ASSQAGQGGEQY
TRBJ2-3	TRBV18	ASSPGTSGSTDTQY
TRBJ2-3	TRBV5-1	ASSLVTITDTQY
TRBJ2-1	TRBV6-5	ASSYTAGGPREQF
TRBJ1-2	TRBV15	ATRGANYGYT
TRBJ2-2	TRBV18	ASSPNWDTGELF
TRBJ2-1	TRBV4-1	ASSRGGEQF
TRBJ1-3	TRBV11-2	ASSIDRRSNTIY